This entry lists 32 T cell receptor beta chains sequenced from one sample in a study of response to subunit inactivated influenza vaccine. Each CDR3 protein is one row after TCRdb ran MiXCR on the RT-PCR reads. The sample shows hundreds of thousands of distinct CDR3 sequences, over 9.5% of them seen only once. The sample here was PBMCs from blood, taken on the day of vaccination. The receptors here all came from a man in his forties or fifties who received an inactivated influenza vaccine.

This clonotype was seen a handful of times. The rearrangement uses TRBV6-5 and TRBJ2-2; D might be TRBD2 (6 bases). Germline V CDR1 and CDR2: MNHEY, SVGAGI. Trimming removed 0 bases at V and 2 bases at J, with 13 bases between. This CDR3 comprises 17 residues. The CDR3 reads CASSYSIKRANTGELFF. The CDR3 bases are TGTGCCAGCAGTTACTCGATAAAGCGGGCAAACACCGGGGAGCTGTTTTTT.

The chain employs TRBV24-1 and TRBJ1-1; 9 positions match TRBD1. Germline assignment: CDR1 KGHDR and CDR2 SFDVKD. This CDR3 has 16 amino acids. The ends lost 4 bases at V and 5 bases at J; junction bases unmatched: 10. CDR3 sequence: CATSDKTRTGETEAFF. The CDR3 DNA reads as TGTGCCACCAGTGACAAAACCCGGACAGGGGAGACTGAAGCTTTCTTT.

The chain links TRBV28 to TRBJ2-3; 14 bases line up with TRBD2. This CDR3 spans 18 amino acids. CDR1 MDHEN and CDR2 SYDVKM come from the germline V gene. J lost 4 bases, V lost 4 bases, and 10 bases had no gene match. The CDR3 DNA reads TGTGCCAGCAGTTACCCGGGACTAGCGGGAGCAGGAGCAGATACGCAGTATTTT. Translating it yields CASSYPGLAGAGADTQYF.

The genes are TRBV19 and TRBJ2-2; 9 bases fit TRBD1. Germline assignment: CDR1 LNHDA and CDR2 SQIVND (reference sequence). V gave up 6 bases and J gave up 11 bases; unmatched junction bases: 13. The CDR3 is made up of 15 amino acids. This chain's CDR3 is CASRTYTGGGIELFF. The CDR3 DNA reads TGTGCCAGTAGGACCTACACAGGGGGCGGAATCGAGCTGTTTTTT.

This chain connects TRBV7-2 to TRBJ2-3; D may be TRBD1 (6 bases). Trimming left V 3 bases short and J 6 bases short, with 13 bases between. This CDR3 has 14 residues. Looked up from germline, CDR1 is SGHTA and CDR2 is FQGNSA. The CDR3 is CASSLRQGKDTQYF. CDR3 bases: TGTGCCAGCAGCTTGCGGCAGGGGAAGGATACGCAGTATTTT.

This clonotype was counted only a few times. V usage is TRBV6-2 or TRBV6-3 and J usage is TRBJ1-1; perhaps TRBD1 as D (5 bases). With 7 bases removed from V and 1 base from J, the gap between germline ends came to 13 bases. This CDR3 spans 14 amino acids. Germline CDR1 reads MNHEY; CDR2 reads SVGEGT. CDR3 in DNA: TGTGCCAGCACCACGGGGGGGACGAACACTGAAGCTTTCTTT. Translating it yields CASTTGGTNTEAFF.

Many counts were recorded for this clonotype. The chain links TRBV20-1 to TRBJ2-7, with unresolved D. Germline CDR1 reads DFQATT; CDR2 reads SNEGSKA (reference sequence). The CDR3 loop spans 13 amino acids. With 0 bases removed from V and 7 bases from J, the gap between germline ends came to 13 bases. CDR3 bases: TGCAGTGCTAGAGATCCGCCCGCAGTGGAGCAGTACTTC. It yields the protein CSARDPPAVEQYF.

Only a few counts were recorded for this clonotype. The V call is TRBV6-5, the J call TRBJ1-1; a weak D match, TRBD1 (5 bases). Germline CDR1 MNHEY, CDR2 SVGAGI. This CDR3 spans 15 amino acids. V was trimmed by 2 bases and J by 0 bases, leaving 10 bases between them. The CDR3 protein is CASSYGGGMNTEAFF. The CDR3 DNA sequence: TGTGCCAGCAGTTACGGGGGGGGAATGAACACTGAAGCTTTCTTT.

This clonotype has ten or more counts. The rearrangement uses TRBV12-3 or TRBV12-4 and TRBJ1-6; D is unresolved. V shed 6 bases and J shed 14 bases, with 11 bases lying between them. CDR3 size: 11 residues. The CDR3, as DNA: TGTGCCAGCAGCTCCCCCGGGACCCTCCACTTT. The encoded protein is CASSSPGTLHF.

V and J are TRBV5-1 and TRBJ2-7; TRBD1 matches at 8 bases. This CDR3 is built from 13 residues. Per the germline V gene, CDR1 is SGHRS and CDR2 is YFSETQ. The trim removed 6 bases at V and 3 bases at J, leaving 5 bases unmatched. The DNA for the CDR3 is TGCGCCAGCAAGGGGACAGGACTCTACGAGCAGTACTTC. Translated, it gives CASKGTGLYEQYF.

The chain recombines TRBV2 with TRBJ2-7; a possible D gene is TRBD2 (5 bases). V shed 7 bases and J shed 7 bases, with 20 bases lying between them. The CDR3 loop spans 14 amino acids. The germline CDR1 and CDR2 sequences are SNHLY and FYNNEI. This CDR3 is CASNTNGISGEQYF. The CDR3 coding sequence is TGTGCCAGCAATACTAACGGGATCTCAGGAGAGCAGTACTTC.

The chain employs TRBV11-2 and TRBJ2-1, with 8 bases lining up with TRBD1. Germline CDR1 and CDR2: SGHAT and FQNNGV. This CDR3 is built from 14 residues. The V and J ends lost 5 bases and 7 bases, in that order; junction bases with no gene match: 7. The CDR3 nucleotides are TGTGCCAGCAGCCCCTGGGACAGGAGGAATGAGCAGTTCTTC. Protein: CASSPWDRRNEQFF.

This clonotype occurred a few times. The chain joins TRBV5-6 to TRBJ2-2; no clear D. The CDR3 consists of 15 residues. Trimming cost V 1 base and J 7 bases, with 14 bases left between them. The V gene's germline CDR1 is SGHDT and CDR2 YYEEEE. CDR3 amino acids: CASSLWGEAGGELFF. CDR3 DNA: TGTGCCAGCAGCTTGTGGGGTGAGGCCGGCGGGGAGCTGTTTTTT.

V usage is TRBV12-3 or TRBV12-4 and J usage is TRBJ2-7; 8 bases are shared with TRBD2. V shed 3 bases, J shed 6 bases, and the junction held 7 bases outside the gene matches. The CDR3 has 14 amino acids. The CDR3 bases are TGTGCCAGCAGTTTCCGGGAGGGCCGGGGCGAGCAGTACTTC. This codes for CASSFREGRGEQYF.

The chain joins TRBV3-1 to TRBJ2-5; 7 positions agree with TRBD2. CDR3 size: 15 residues. V trimming: 4 bases; J trimming: 2 bases; junction bases outside the gene matches: 7. Germline V gene data show CDR1 as LGHDT and CDR2 as YNNKEL (reference sequence). The chain's CDR3 is CASSPSRGEQETQYF. Here the CDR3 DNA reads TGTGCCAGCAGCCCTTCCCGGGGGGAACAAGAGACCCAGTACTTC.

This clonotype was seen many times. The gene calls are TRBV20-1 and TRBJ1-5, with D maybe TRBD1 (5 bases). Trimming stripped 3 bases from V and 3 bases from J, with 12 bases between. The CDR3 is 14 amino acids. Germline loops: CDR1 DFQATT, CDR2 SNEGSKA (reference sequence). The CDR3 protein is CSASMTTDNQPQHF. The CDR3 nucleotides are TGCAGTGCTAGTATGACGACAGACAATCAGCCCCAGCATTTT.

This clonotype was seen more than once but under ten times. This sequence joins TRBV7-2 and TRBJ2-5; 9 bases are shared with TRBD2. The CDR3 is 14 residues long. J lost 9 bases, V lost 4 bases, and 9 bases had no gene match. CDR1 is SGHTA and CDR2 is FQGNSA in the germline V gene. The CDR3 nucleotides are TGTGCCAGCAGCTCCTCAGGACTAGCGTCGTCCCAGTACTTC. Protein: CASSSSGLASSQYF.

The rearrangement links TRBV5-1 to TRBJ2-6; D is undetermined. Trimming removed 6 bases at V and 0 bases at J, with 16 bases between. The germline V gene encodes CDR1 SGHRS and CDR2 YFSETQ. The CDR3 is 17 residues long. The CDR3 loop reads CASTQDPINSGANVLTF. In DNA form, the CDR3 reads TGCGCCAGCACCCAAGATCCAATCAACTCTGGGGCCAACGTCCTGACTTTC. Full variable domain (missing parts from reference TRBV5-1 and TRBJ2-6): KAGVTQTPRYLIKTRGQQVTLSCSPISGHRSVSWYQQTPGQGLQFLFEYFSETQRNKGNFPGRFSGRQFSNSRSEMNVSTLELGDSALYLCASTQDPINSGANVLTFGAGSRLTVL.

The J gene is TRBJ1-1, the V gene TRBV7-2, with no clear D. Trimming removed 3 bases from V and 2 bases from J, with 10 bases in between. In germline, CDR1 is SGHTA, CDR2 FQGNSA. The CDR3 covers 14 residues. The CDR3 protein is CASSFAGRNTEAFF. The CDR3 DNA sequence: TGTGCCAGCAGCTTCGCCGGACGTAACACTGAAGCTTTCTTT.

This clonotype was seen only a few times. The V and J genes are TRBV6-1 and TRBJ2-1; 13 bases agree with TRBD2. The CDR3 has 15 residues. Germline CDR1 and CDR2: MNHNS and SASEGT. V gave up 4 bases and J gave up 8 bases; unmatched junction bases: 5. For the CDR3, the DNA is TGTGCCAGCAGTGGCGGACTAGCGGGAGTGTATGAGCAGTTCTTC. Its translation: CASSGGLAGVYEQFF.

Only a few counts were recorded for this clonotype. The chain uses TRBV28 and TRBJ2-1; 7 nucleotides line up with TRBD1. V shed 6 bases and J 5 bases; nucleotides not matched to a gene: 16. The CDR3 sequence is 17 residues long. Germline V gene lookup returns CDR1 MDHEN and CDR2 SYDVKM. The CDR3 region is CASSRTFYHGTDNEQFF. The CDR3 DNA reads as TGTGCCAGCAGCCGTACATTTTACCACGGGACAGACAATGAGCAGTTCTTC. Full variable domain (rest looked up from reference TRBV28 and TRBJ2-1): DVKVTQSSRYLVKRTGEKVFLECVQDMDHENMFWYRQDPGLGLRLIYFSYDVKMKEKGDIPEGYSVSREKKERFSLILESASTNQTSMYLCASSRTFYHGTDNEQFFGPGTRLTVL.

The CDR3 bases are TGTGCCACCGCGGGACAGGCCTACTATGGCTACACCTTC. It translates to CATAGQAYYGYTF. The chain couples TRBV6-1 to TRBJ1-2, with 8 bases fitting TRBD1. The V gene end was trimmed by 10 bases and the J gene end by 3 bases; junction bases not matched to a gene: 7. Germline values: CDR1 MNHNS, CDR2 SASEGT. The CDR3 has 13 amino acids.

This clonotype appeared many times. The V gene is TRBV5-1, the J gene TRBJ1-2, with 7 nucleotides matching TRBD1. This CDR3 region has 13 residues. The V gene end was trimmed by 4 bases and the J gene end by 5 bases; junction bases not matched to a gene: 5. Germline CDR1 and CDR2: SGHRS and YFSETQ. The CDR3 nucleotides read TGCGCCAGCAGCACCGACAGGGTTTATGGCTACACCTTC. Protein sequence: CASSTDRVYGYTF.

The rearrangement uses TRBV20-1 and TRBJ2-3, with TRBD2 matching 10 bases. After removal of 3 bases from V and 2 bases from J, the junction contained 5 bases not matched to a gene. CDR3 length equals 15 residues. Germline CDR1 is DFQATT and CDR2 is SNEGSKA (reference sequence). CDR3 DNA sequence: TGCAGTGCTAGTCTAGCGGGGGTGATCACAGATACGCAGTATTTT. Its protein product is CSASLAGVITDTQYF.

This clonotype showed up many times. J is TRBJ2-7 and V is TRBV25-1; 7 bases fit TRBD1. Unmatched junction bases numbered 11, after V lost 10 bases and J lost 2 bases. The CDR3 runs 14 residues. Germline lookup yields CDR1 MGHDK and CDR2 SYGVNS. The CDR3 is CATAVDQGAYEQYF. For the CDR3, the DNA is TGTGCCACGGCAGTAGACCAGGGGGCCTACGAGCAGTACTTC.

With respect to this clonotype: Mismatch with germline at one junction end may stem from a read error. The J gene is TRBJ2-4, the V gene TRBV15; 7 positions match TRBD2. The germline V gene has CDR1 LNHNV and CDR2 YYDKDF (reference sequence). This CDR3 has 16 residues. Here the CDR3 reads CATSIPSGTNKNIQYF. The CDR3 DNA reads TGTGCCACCAGCATCCCTTCGGGGACTAACAAAAACATACAGTACTTC. The whole variable domain, remainder taken from reference TRBV15 and TRBJ2-4, is DAMVIQNPRYQVTQFGKPVTLSCSQTLNHNVMYWYQQKSSQAPKLLFHYYDKDFNNEADTPDNFQSRRPNTSFCFLDIRSPGLGDTAMYLCATSIPSGTNKNIQYFGAGTRLSVL.

This clonotype was observed at least ten times. This rearrangement joins TRBV19 to TRBJ2-7; D ambiguous. CDR1 and CDR2 from the germline V gene are LNHDA and SQIVND (reference sequence). The length of the CDR3 is 15 residues. The V and J ends lost 0 bases and 2 bases respectively, with 11 bases between them. The CDR3 protein is CASSIEADGPYEQYF. In nucleotides, the CDR3 is TGTGCCAGTAGTATAGAGGCCGATGGACCCTACGAGCAGTACTTC. The full variable domain, completed using reference TRBV19 and TRBJ2-7, is DGGITQSPKYLFRKEGQNVTLSCEQNLNHDAMYWYRQDPGQGLRLIYYSQIVNDFQKGDIAEGYSVSREKKESFPLTVTSAQKNPTAFYLCASSIEADGPYEQYFGPGTRLTVT.

This clonotype was seen a few times. DNA of the CDR3: TGTGCCAGCAGCCATAGATACTCAGGTTACGAGCAGTACTTC. Protein product: CASSHRYSGYEQYF. V usage is TRBV14 and J usage is TRBJ2-7; D uncertain. With 3 bases removed from V and 4 bases from J, the gap between germline ends came to 13 bases. CDR1 is SGHDN, CDR2 FVKESK, per germline. The CDR3 loop spans 14 amino acids.

The chain employs TRBV15 and TRBJ2-7, with 7 bases lining up with TRBD1. The CDR3 is 13 residues long. The J segment lost 2 bases and the V segment lost 4 bases, leaving 2 bases of the junction unmatched. Germline V lookup: CDR1 LNHNV, CDR2 YYDKDF (reference sequence). CDR3 bases: TGTGCCACCAGCAAGGGGACAGCCTACGAGCAGTACTTC. Protein product: CATSKGTAYEQYF.

This clonotype was observed a handful of times. The chain employs TRBV12-3 or TRBV12-4 and TRBJ2-1; D is ambiguous. This CDR3 contains 15 residues. The V and J ends lost 2 bases and 8 bases respectively, with 16 bases between them. The CDR3 bases are TGTGCCAGCAGTTTAAGCCCCACATTTACGCATGAGCAGTTCTTC. This gives the protein CASSLSPTFTHEQFF.

The chain combines TRBV3-1 with TRBJ2-7; 7 nucleotides align to TRBD1. This CDR3 spans 14 amino acids. Trimming removed 6 bases from V and 2 bases from J; junction bases left unmatched: 7. Germline V gene lookup returns CDR1 LGHDT and CDR2 YNNKEL (reference sequence). The CDR3 is CASRQQGSTYEQYF. In nucleotides, the CDR3 is TGTGCCAGCAGACAACAGGGGTCCACCTACGAGCAGTACTTC.

The rearrangement links TRBV20-1 to TRBJ1-4; tentatively, D is TRBD1 (6 bases). The ends were cut back, 1 base at V and 0 bases at J, with 21 bases in the middle. The CDR3 is 19 residues long. The germline CDR1 and CDR2 sequences are DFQATT and SNEGSKA (reference sequence). CDR3 bases: TGCAGTGCTAGAGCGAGACCCTTCGGTGGGGGCGCAACTAATGAAAAACTGTTTTTT. Translating gives CSARARPFGGGATNEKLFF.